The 13 T cell receptor beta chains in this list originate from one sample, sequenced in a study of cytomegalovirus exposure and HLA in healthy donors. 60 Vbeta and 13 Jbeta primers were used in PCR. The repertoire was sequenced with immunoSEQ multiplex PCR; TCRdb's copy has only in-frame clones and lacks some. The sample lists over 75,000 clones; just over 65% were seen once. Material for sequencing was PBMCs. The receptors were gathered from a man aged 30 to 39 in good health and CMV-seronegative.

The sample holds one count of this clone. V gene TRBV7-9 combines with J gene TRBJ2-3, with D possibly being TRBD2 (6 bases). V dropped 0 bases and J dropped 0 bases, with 7 bases sitting between them. CDR3 length: 15 amino acids. Per the germline V gene, CDR1 is SEHNR and CDR2 is FQNEAQ (reference sequence). The CDR3 region has the DNA TGTGCCAGCAGCTTAGCGGGGGGAAGCACAGATACGCAGTATTTT. This encodes CASSLAGGSTDTQYF.

This clone has only a few counts. The V gene is TRBV28, the J gene TRBJ2-5, with 9 bases that match TRBD1. The CDR3 runs to 15 residues. Trimming took 5 bases from V and 2 from J; bases not matched to a gene: 6. Germline loops: CDR1 MDHEN, CDR2 SYDVKM. DNA of the CDR3: TGTGCCAGCAGTCCATGGACAGGGGCGCAAGAGACCCAGTACTTC. This encodes CASSPWTGAQETQYF.

The chain employs TRBV7-2 and TRBJ2-3; D is perhaps TRBD1 (6 bases). Deletions cut 1 base from V and 5 bases from J, with 10 bases between. The CDR3 length is 14 residues. In germline, CDR1 is SGHTA, CDR2 FQGNSA. CDR3 in DNA: TGTGCCAGCAGCTTAGGAGGGGGAAAAGATACGCAGTATTTT. Amino acids: CASSLGGGKDTQYF. Drawing the rest from reference TRBV7-2 and TRBJ2-3, the complete variable domain is GAGVSQSPSNKVTEKGKDVELRCDPISGHTALYWYRQSLGQGLEFLIYFQGNSAPDKSGLPSDRFSAERTGGSVSTLTIQRTQQEDSAVYLCASSLGGGKDTQYFGPGTRLTVL.

V is TRBV27 and J is TRBJ2-3; 11 bases are a match to TRBD2. V lost 6 bases, J lost 5 bases, and 7 bases stayed unmatched. Germline V gene lookup returns CDR1 MNHEY and CDR2 SMNVEV (reference sequence). The CDR3 is 15 amino acids. The CDR3 sequence is CASRLLAGGVDTQYF. The CDR3 DNA reads as TGTGCCAGCAGGCTCCTAGCGGGAGGCGTAGATACGCAGTATTTT.

This clone was observed a handful of times. The V and J genes are TRBV2 and TRBJ2-3; 9 bases match TRBD1. CDR1 is SNHLY and CDR2 is FYNNEI in the germline V gene. V gave up 8 bases and J gave up 5 bases; unmatched junction bases: 11. The CDR3 spans 15 residues. Written as DNA, the CDR3 is TGTGCCAGCCACCGGGACAGGGTCGTCGGAGATACGCAGTATTTT. Translation gives CASHRDRVVGDTQYF.

The sample holds a few counts of this clone. The V gene is TRBV28, the J gene TRBJ2-7; D is uncertain. Germline CDR1 reads MDHEN; CDR2 reads SYDVKM. The CDR3 consists of 15 residues. Trimming cost V 2 bases and J 3 bases, with 14 bases left between them. CDR3 nucleotides: TGTGCCAGCAGTTTACCCAGGAACGCCCGCTACGAGCAGTACTTC. It is translated as CASSLPRNARYEQYF.

The CDR3 region has the DNA TGTGCCAGCAGCTTATCAGGGGGAAACATTCAGTACTTC. Its protein is CASSLSGGNIQYF. The rearrangement links TRBV7-8 to TRBJ2-4, with TRBD1 matching 7 bases. Germline V lookup: CDR1 SGHVS, CDR2 FQNEAQ. V lost 2 bases, J lost 6 bases, and 1 base stayed unmatched. The CDR3 is made up of 13 amino acids.

The rearrangement joins TRBV23-1 to TRBJ1-1; possibly TRBD1 for D (5 bases). TRBV23-1 is designated an ORF whose function remains uncertain. V was trimmed by 0 bases and J by 0 bases, leaving 23 bases between them. The length of the CDR3 is 20 residues. The chain's CDR3 is CASSQSGCRGVPPMNTEAFF. CDR3 DNA: TGCGCCAGCAGTCAATCAGGGTGTCGGGGGGTACCTCCGATGAACACTGAAGCTTTCTTT.

V usage is TRBV30 and J usage is TRBJ2-7; D possibly corresponds to TRBD1 (7 bases). Germline values: CDR1 GTSNPN, CDR2 SVGIG (reference sequence). The CDR3 loop spans 13 amino acids. V was cut by 2 bases and J by 4 bases, with 12 bases left in between. The CDR3 here is CAWSRRGQYEQYF. CDR3 coding DNA: TGTGCCTGGAGTCGGCGGGGACAGTACGAGCAGTACTTC.

This sequence joins TRBV30 and TRBJ1-2, with TRBD1 identical over 7 bases. Trimming cost V 4 bases and J 2 bases; bases outside gene matches: 7. This CDR3 spans 14 amino acids. Germline-derived CDR1 and CDR2 are GTSNPN and SVGIG (reference sequence). Here the CDR3 DNA reads TGTGCCTGGATTTTTGCAGGGGGGAACTATGGCTACACCTTC. Its translation is CAWIFAGGNYGYTF.

The rearrangement links TRBV10-3 to TRBJ2-1; 13 bases match TRBD2. The CDR3 consists of 14 residues. The junction had 5 bases not matched to a gene; V was cut back by 8 bases and J by 7 bases. Germline CDR1 ENHRY, CDR2 SYGVKD. CDR3 bases: TGTGCCATCCTAACTAGCGGGGGGGGGAATGAGCAGTTCTTC. As protein: CAILTSGGGNEQFF.

The chain has TRBV5-4 and TRBJ2-2, with 7 bases matching TRBD1. The CDR3 covers 17 residues. CDR1 SGHNT and CDR2 YYREEE come from the germline V gene (reference sequence). V was clipped by 1 base and J by 0 bases; unmatched bases: 6. The CDR3 loop is CASSLPQGDTNTGELFF. DNA for the CDR3: TGTGCCAGCAGCTTGCCCCAGGGGGATACGAACACCGGGGAGCTGTTTTTT. The whole variable domain, filled in from reference TRBV5-4 and TRBJ2-2, reads ETGVTQSPTHLIKTRGQQVTLRCSSQSGHNTVSWYQQALGQGPQFIFQYYREEENGRGNFPPRFSGLQFPNYSSELNVNALELDDSALYLCASSLPQGDTNTGELFFGEGSRLTVL.

CDR3 coding DNA: TGTGCCTGGGGACTAGCGGGATTGGGAACCGGGGAGCTGTTTTTT. Translation: CAWGLAGLGTGELFF. The J gene is TRBJ2-2, the V gene TRBV30; 12 bases are shared with TRBD2. V trimming: 5 bases; J trimming: 5 bases; junction bases outside the gene matches: 6. The CDR3 sequence is 15 residues long. Germline V gene lookup returns CDR1 GTSNPN and CDR2 SVGIG (reference sequence).